Listed below are T cell receptor beta chains from one sample, sequenced in a study of cytomegalovirus exposure and HLA in healthy donors. Clones were read by immunoSEQ multiplex PCR, and TCRdb kept only the in-frame ones, dropping some. The sample comprises tens of thousands of clones, 67% of which are singletons, and around 6.9% rests with the top ten. Sequences were obtained from PBMCs. These receptors all come from a woman aged 45-59 years in good health and CMV-seropositive. The CDR3 runs from the conserved cysteine through the conserved F or W. Fields, in order: D gene, J gene, V gene, clone size, CDR3 DNA, CDR3 protein. D genes are given only for firm matches. Where a row states a size, it is once, few, many or the class of an expanded clone; other rows omit it.

d_call: TRBD1
j_call: TRBJ2-5
v_call: TRBV5-1
clone_size: NA
cdr3_nt: TGCGCCAGCAGCGGATCCGGGACAGAGGAACAAGAGACCCAGTACTTC
cdr3_aa: CASSGSGTEEQETQYF

d_call: NA
j_call: TRBJ2-3
v_call: TRBV7-8
clone_size: NA
cdr3_nt: TGTGCCAGCATCCCCTCCAGACTCTCCACAGATACGCAGTATTTT
cdr3_aa: CASIPSRLSTDTQYF

d_call: NA
j_call: TRBJ1-5
v_call: TRBV28
clone_size: NA
cdr3_nt: TGTGCCAGCAGTTCCCGACAGGCCAATCAGCCCCAGCATTTT
cdr3_aa: CASSSRQANQPQHF

d_call: NA
j_call: TRBJ2-1
v_call: TRBV28
clone_size: NA
cdr3_nt: TGTGCCAGCAGTACCCTGCGGGACAGCGGCGGCGAGCAGTTCTTC
cdr3_aa: CASSTLRDSGGEQFF

d_call: NA
j_call: TRBJ1-1
v_call: TRBV19
clone_size: few
cdr3_nt: TGTGCCAGTAGTGTCGGACGGGAGAACACTGAAGCTTTCTTT
cdr3_aa: CASSVGRENTEAFF

d_call: NA
j_call: TRBJ2-5
v_call: TRBV11-2
clone_size: once
cdr3_nt: TGTGCCAGCAGCTTAGGGGTGGGGGGGCAGGAGACCCAGTACTTC
cdr3_aa: CASSLGVGGQETQYF

d_call: TRBD1
j_call: TRBJ1-6
v_call: TRBV7-9
clone_size: NA
cdr3_nt: TGTTCCAGCAGCTCAAATACAGGGGCTTTGAGCTCCTATAATTCACCCCTCCACTTT
cdr3_aa: CSSSSNTGALSSYNSPLHF

d_call: NA
j_call: TRBJ2-3
v_call: TRBV19
clone_size: NA
cdr3_nt: TGTGCCAGTAGTATTGACAGGTTCACAGATACGCAGTATTTT
cdr3_aa: CASSIDRFTDTQYF

d_call: TRBD1
j_call: TRBJ1-4
v_call: TRBV6-1
clone_size: NA
cdr3_nt: TGTGCCAGCAGTGCTTCACAGGGGGCTGCGGAAAAACTGTTTTTT
cdr3_aa: CASSASQGAAEKLFF

d_call: TRBD1
j_call: TRBJ1-2
v_call: TRBV27
clone_size: NA
cdr3_nt: TGTGCCAGCAGTTTAGGACAGGGGACTTATGGCTACACCTTC
cdr3_aa: CASSLGQGTYGYTF

d_call: TRBD2
j_call: TRBJ2-1
v_call: TRBV27
clone_size: few
cdr3_nt: TGTGCCAGCAGTTCTCGGACTAGCGGGGTGCCAATTGAGCAGTTCTTC
cdr3_aa: CASSSRTSGVPIEQFF

d_call: NA
j_call: TRBJ2-5
v_call: TRBV7-2
clone_size: NA
cdr3_nt: TGTGCCAGCAGCCAAGACTTGGGGCCAGAGACCCAGTACTTC
cdr3_aa: CASSQDLGPETQYF

d_call: TRBD1
j_call: TRBJ1-2
v_call: TRBV6-1
clone_size: NA
cdr3_nt: TGTGCCAGTGGAACCACAGGGGGCGCCGGTGGCTACACCTTC
cdr3_aa: CASGTTGGAGGYTF

d_call: TRBD2
j_call: TRBJ2-5
v_call: TRBV10-3
clone_size: NA
cdr3_nt: TGTGCCATTGGGACTAGCGGGGGGCAAGAGACCCAGTACTTC
cdr3_aa: CAIGTSGGQETQYF

d_call: TRBD1
j_call: TRBJ1-2
v_call: TRBV19
clone_size: NA
cdr3_nt: TGTGCCAGTAGATTACAGGGGGTGGAAGGCTACACCTTC
cdr3_aa: CASRLQGVEGYTF

d_call: NA
j_call: TRBJ1-2
v_call: TRBV27
clone_size: NA
cdr3_nt: TGTGCCAGCAGAACCGAAATCGGGCGGGATGGCTACACCTTC
cdr3_aa: CASRTEIGRDGYTF

d_call: NA
j_call: TRBJ1-2
v_call: TRBV7-9
clone_size: NA
cdr3_nt: TGTGCCAGCAGCCGCCCCACCGGGACATTTTATGGCTACACCTTC
cdr3_aa: CASSRPTGTFYGYTF

d_call: TRBD1
j_call: TRBJ1-1
v_call: TRBV2
clone_size: few
cdr3_nt: TGTGCCAGCAGTGAGAGACAGGGAGGAGACACTGAAGCTTTCTTT
cdr3_aa: CASSERQGGDTEAFF

d_call: TRBD1
j_call: TRBJ1-2
v_call: TRBV9
clone_size: NA
cdr3_nt: TGTGCCAGCAGCGATACAGGGGGCGGGTCTGGCTACACCTTC
cdr3_aa: CASSDTGGGSGYTF

d_call: TRBD1
j_call: TRBJ2-3
v_call: TRBV19
clone_size: NA
cdr3_nt: TGTGCCAGTAGTATCGGGACAGCTCAAACAGATACGCAGTATTTT
cdr3_aa: CASSIGTAQTDTQYF

d_call: TRBD1
j_call: TRBJ2-1
v_call: TRBV7-6
clone_size: NA
cdr3_nt: TGTGCCAGCAGCATGGACAGGACGGCATACAATGAGCAGTTCTTC
cdr3_aa: CASSMDRTAYNEQFF

d_call: NA
j_call: TRBJ1-1
v_call: TRBV10-3
clone_size: NA
cdr3_nt: TGTGCCATCAGTGAGTCTATATTCCGCACTGAAGCTTTCTTT
cdr3_aa: CAISESIFRTEAFF

d_call: NA
j_call: TRBJ1-1
v_call: TRBV7-9
clone_size: NA
cdr3_nt: TGTTCCAGCAGCTTATTGTCCACTTTGAACACTGAAGCTTTCTTT
cdr3_aa: CSSSLLSTLNTEAFF

d_call: NA
j_call: TRBJ2-2
v_call: TRBV9
clone_size: few
cdr3_nt: TGTGCCAGCAGCGTAAGGCTCCTACCGTGGGGGCACACGAACACCGGGGAGCTGTTTTTT
cdr3_aa: CASSVRLLPWGHTNTGELFF

d_call: TRBD2
j_call: TRBJ2-5
v_call: TRBV29-1
clone_size: NA
cdr3_nt: TGCAGCGTTCGGTTCGCGGGGGGAAAAGAGACCCAGTACTTC
cdr3_aa: CSVRFAGGKETQYF

d_call: TRBD1
j_call: TRBJ1-2
v_call: TRBV2
clone_size: NA
cdr3_nt: TGTGCCAGCAGTGAACAGGGGGTGACTAACTATGGCTACACCTTC
cdr3_aa: CASSEQGVTNYGYTF

d_call: NA
j_call: TRBJ2-6
v_call: TRBV14
clone_size: NA
cdr3_nt: TGTGCCAGCAGCCAAGTTGAGGCCTGGGGGGCCAACGTCCTGACTTTC
cdr3_aa: CASSQVEAWGANVLTF

d_call: TRBD1
j_call: TRBJ2-1
v_call: TRBV7-9
clone_size: few
cdr3_nt: TGTGCCAGCAGCGCGCAGGGGGATGAGCAGTTCTTC
cdr3_aa: CASSAQGDEQFF

d_call: TRBD1
j_call: TRBJ2-7
v_call: TRBV9
clone_size: NA
cdr3_nt: TGTGCCAGCAGCGTAGGACAGGGGGCATGGGAGCAGTACTTC
cdr3_aa: CASSVGQGAWEQYF

d_call: NA
j_call: TRBJ2-3
v_call: TRBV7-3
clone_size: few
cdr3_nt: TGTGCCAGCAGCCCTTCCACAGATACGCAGTATTTT
cdr3_aa: CASSPSTDTQYF

d_call: TRBD1
j_call: TRBJ1-4
v_call: TRBV18
clone_size: NA
cdr3_nt: TGTGCCAGCTCACAGGGGACAGGGAATGAAAAACTGTTTTTT
cdr3_aa: CASSQGTGNEKLFF

d_call: TRBD1
j_call: TRBJ1-2
v_call: TRBV5-1
clone_size: NA
cdr3_nt: TGCGCCAGCAGCTTGGAACAGGGGTCCTATGGCTACACCTTC
cdr3_aa: CASSLEQGSYGYTF

d_call: TRBD1
j_call: TRBJ2-2
v_call: TRBV7-9
clone_size: few
cdr3_nt: TGTGCCAGCAGCCCTCGGACAGGGAACACCGGGGAGCTGTTTTTT
cdr3_aa: CASSPRTGNTGELFF

d_call: NA
j_call: TRBJ2-3
v_call: TRBV7-6
clone_size: NA
cdr3_nt: TGTGCCAGCGGGGGCGCCAACACAGATACGCAGTATTTT
cdr3_aa: CASGGANTDTQYF

d_call: NA
j_call: TRBJ1-6
v_call: TRBV28
clone_size: NA
cdr3_nt: TGTGCCAGCAGTGAACCGACAGGAAATTCACCCCTCCACTTT
cdr3_aa: CASSEPTGNSPLHF

d_call: TRBD1
j_call: TRBJ1-2
v_call: TRBV14
clone_size: NA
cdr3_nt: TGTGCCAGCAGCCAGACTGGGACAGGGGACGGCTACACCTTC
cdr3_aa: CASSQTGTGDGYTF

d_call: TRBD1
j_call: TRBJ1-5
v_call: TRBV18
clone_size: few
cdr3_nt: TGTGCCAGCTCACACATTACAGGGGGAAGCAATCAGCCCCAGCATTTT
cdr3_aa: CASSHITGGSNQPQHF

d_call: NA
j_call: TRBJ1-6
v_call: TRBV5-5
clone_size: NA
cdr3_nt: TGTGCCAGCACCATTGGGAGGGCAGGCCTTAATTCACCCCTCCACTTT
cdr3_aa: CASTIGRAGLNSPLHF

d_call: NA
j_call: TRBJ1-2
v_call: TRBV12-5
clone_size: NA
cdr3_nt: TGTGCTAGTGGTTTACCGGGAACAAACTATGGCTACACCTTC
cdr3_aa: CASGLPGTNYGYTF

d_call: NA
j_call: TRBJ1-5
v_call: TRBV6-6
clone_size: NA
cdr3_nt: TGTGCCAGCAGTTTTAGACAGCCTAGCAATCAGCCCCAGCATTTT
cdr3_aa: CASSFRQPSNQPQHF

d_call: TRBD1
j_call: TRBJ2-1
v_call: TRBV5-8
clone_size: NA
cdr3_nt: TGTGCCAGCAGCTTGGAATTGGGACAGGGCCTTCGGATGAAGCAGTTCTTC
cdr3_aa: CASSLELGQGLRMKQFF

d_call: TRBD1
j_call: TRBJ1-1
v_call: TRBV5-6
clone_size: NA
cdr3_nt: TGTGCCAGCAGCCGTCCCGGGACAGGGGGTATGAACACTGAAGCTTTCTTT
cdr3_aa: CASSRPGTGGMNTEAFF

d_call: TRBD1
j_call: TRBJ1-2
v_call: TRBV28
clone_size: NA
cdr3_nt: TGTGCCGTGCTTTGGGACAGGGAGGACTACACCTTC
cdr3_aa: CAVLWDREDYTF

d_call: NA
j_call: TRBJ1-6
v_call: TRBV27
clone_size: NA
cdr3_nt: TGTGCCAGCCCCGAGCGGGGGATTAGTAATTCACCCCTCCACTTT
cdr3_aa: CASPERGISNSPLHF

d_call: TRBD1
j_call: TRBJ1-3
v_call: TRBV5-1
clone_size: NA
cdr3_nt: TGCGCCAGCAGCTCGGTCCCGGGACAGGCCTTCTCTGGAAACACCATATATTTT
cdr3_aa: CASSSVPGQAFSGNTIYF

d_call: NA
j_call: TRBJ2-6
v_call: TRBV7-2
clone_size: NA
cdr3_nt: TGTGCCAGCAGCTTATCTCAGTCTGGGGCCAACGTCCTGACTTTC
cdr3_aa: CASSLSQSGANVLTF

d_call: NA
j_call: TRBJ1-4
v_call: TRBV7-9
clone_size: NA
cdr3_nt: TGTGCCAGCAGCTTCCGTGGGAGTGAAAAACTGTTTTTT
cdr3_aa: CASSFRGSEKLFF

d_call: NA
j_call: TRBJ1-2
v_call: TRBV27
clone_size: NA
cdr3_nt: TGTGCCAGCAGTTTATTGGGGGGAAACTATGGCTACACCTTC
cdr3_aa: CASSLLGGNYGYTF

d_call: TRBD1
j_call: TRBJ2-7
v_call: TRBV28
clone_size: NA
cdr3_nt: TGTGCCAGCAGTTCCGCCGGGACAGAGACCTACGAGCAGTACTTC
cdr3_aa: CASSSAGTETYEQYF

d_call: NA
j_call: TRBJ2-2
v_call: TRBV6-1
clone_size: NA
cdr3_nt: TGTGCCAGCAGTACAGGGAAGGGGGAGCTGTTTTTT
cdr3_aa: CASSTGKGELFF

d_call: NA
j_call: TRBJ2-5
v_call: TRBV2
clone_size: NA
cdr3_nt: TGTGCCAGCAGTAAAAACAGGGACGGCGCACAGTACTTC
cdr3_aa: CASSKNRDGAQYF

d_call: NA
j_call: TRBJ2-5
v_call: TRBV27
clone_size: NA
cdr3_nt: TGTGCCAGCAGTTTATTCGACCAAGAGACCCAGTACTTC
cdr3_aa: CASSLFDQETQYF

d_call: TRBD1
j_call: TRBJ2-7
v_call: TRBV7-3
clone_size: once
cdr3_nt: TGTGCCAGCAGCCCGATATCCGGGACAGGGGTGAAGCAGTACTTC
cdr3_aa: CASSPISGTGVKQYF